These T cell receptor beta chains were read from a single sample in a study of monozygotic twins with inflammatory bowel disease. TCRdb reprocessed the 5' RACE reads and reports one entry per CDR3 protein, with no DNA. The sample table sets out approximately 400,000 distinct CDR3 sequences. The sequencing sample was made of blood. Every receptor here comes from a human donor with ulcerative colitis or Crohn's disease, or a healthy co-twin of an affected twin (not recorded which). Both conserved end residues are part of each CDR3.

>TRBJ1-5|18|TRBV11-2
CASSLVGSRGPSNQPQHF
>TRBJ2-2|14|TRBV4-3
CASSHNRVSGELFF
>TRBJ2-7|14|TRBV10-3
CAISESQVTYEQYF
>TRBJ1-4|15|TRBV6-5
CASSIQTGGLEKLFF
>TRBJ2-1|16|TRBV7-2
CASSLSSVMGQNEQFF
>TRBJ1-3|16|TRBV5-5
CASSLFLTGSGNTIYF
>TRBJ2-1|14|TRBV5-1
CASNRPEGDNEQFF
>TRBJ2-1|13|TRBV24-1
CATSDRTGPEQFF
>TRBJ2-5|14|TRBV18
CASSPPTTRETQYF
>TRBJ2-1|15|TRBV7-9
CASSLVAGNYNEQFF
>TRBJ2-5|15|TRBV19
CASSPREGRQETQYF
>TRBJ2-7|14|TRBV7-8
CASRSSGATYEQYF
>TRBJ2-1|15|TRBV5-1
CASSSGTEPYNEQFF
>TRBJ2-7|13|TRBV6-5
CATYGIPLGVQYF
>TRBJ2-7|16|TRBV24-1
CATSDLHPLASYEQYF
>TRBJ2-6|16|TRBV5-1
CASTIPGGVGANVLTF
>TRBJ1-5|14|TRBV4-2
CASSQEKVYQPQHF
>TRBJ2-7|12|TRBV29-1
CSGLWGGYEQYF
>TRBJ1-2|15|TRBV3-1
CASSQSPQVIYGYTF
>TRBJ1-5|15|TRBV2
CASSEALRSNQPQHF
>TRBJ2-1|17|TRBV4-3
CASSQGLAASSYNEQFF
>TRBJ1-4|12|TRBV7-9
CASSYRNEKLFF
>TRBJ2-3|15|TRBV5-6
CASSSRTGVTDTQYF
>TRBJ1-4|14|TRBV5-1
CASSPDRLGEKLFF
>TRBJ2-1|15|TRBV5-6
CASSLSSARDNEQFF
>TRBJ2-2|14|TRBV11-3
CASSLGQFTGELFF
>TRBJ1-5|17|TRBV28
CASSSQGRVNSNQPQHF
>TRBJ2-1|17|TRBV3-1
CASSQETWTASYNEQFF
>TRBJ2-3|14|TRBV5-1
CASSSGGPPDTQYF
>TRBJ1-5|12|TRBV7-2
CASSLDLQPQHF
>TRBJ1-1|16|TRBV5-1
CASSPDRGDMNTEAFF
>TRBJ2-1|16|TRBV20-1
CSARVIGGRGYNEQFF
>TRBJ1-5|16|TRBV6-2/TRBV6-3
CATATLDRGRNQPQHF
>TRBJ2-7|12|TRBV30
CAWDGASYEQYF
>TRBJ1-6|15|TRBV7-3
CASSSGLRTASPLHF
>TRBJ2-5|13|TRBV7-3
CASSVDRGETQYF
>TRBJ1-3|11|TRBV7-8
CASSLLNTIYF
>TRBJ2-3|16|TRBV6-2/TRBV6-3
CASRGGRPSGTDTQYF
>TRBJ1-1|16|TRBV9
CASSDRGGFPDTEAFF
>TRBJ1-1|13|TRBV7-2
CASSSQGDTEAFF
>TRBJ1-2|16|TRBV5-1
CASSLVGPMINYGYTF
>TRBJ1-4|14|TRBV20-1
CSAPTVPGDEKLFF